Following are 13 T cell receptor beta chains from one sample sequenced in a study of blood T cell repertoires in COVID-19 (dated by TCRdb to about 2020). To prepare the library, the immunoSEQ multiplex PCR assay was applied. TCRdb limited this immuneACCESS table to in-frame rearrangements with V and J called. A share of clones is missing; checked studies link under half to unresolved V genes, and the rest is unexplained. This sample gives approximately 300,000 clones in total; roughly 90% of them show up just once. The top ten constitute approximately 2.2% of the sample. Input material: peripheral blood. Receptor source: a man between 18 and 35 years old with active or convalescent COVID-19.

The chain's CDR3 is CASTGTSGNQETQYF. The CDR3 region has the DNA TGTGCCAGCACGGGGACTAGTGGCAACCAAGAGACCCAGTACTTC. The rearrangement uses TRBV13 and TRBJ2-5, with TRBD2 matching 8 bases. V lost 7 bases and J lost 0; bases outside the gene matches: 7. Germline lookup yields CDR1 PRHDT and CDR2 FYEKMQ (reference sequence). This CDR3 has 15 residues.

V usage is TRBV5-6 and J usage is TRBJ1-6; possible D gene TRBD1, 5 bases. The CDR3 spans 15 residues. From germline, CDR1 is SGHDT and CDR2 YYEEEE. Trimming removed 0 bases at V and 9 bases at J, with 13 bases between. The CDR3 loop is CASSLGQGLSSPLHF. In DNA, the CDR3 is TGTGCCAGCAGCTTGGGGCAGGGCTTGAGTTCACCCCTCCACTTT.

The gene calls are TRBV20-1 and TRBJ1-1; D remains unclear. The CDR3 has 11 residues. The germline V gene encodes CDR1 DFQATT and CDR2 SNEGSKA (reference sequence). Between the trimmed V and J ends, which lost 5 bases and 0 bases, there was a span of 4 bases. The CDR3: CSAGLNTEAFF. Written as DNA, the CDR3 is TGCAGTGCTGGCCTGAACACTGAAGCTTTCTTT.

J is TRBJ1-6 and V is TRBV2; 7 bases match TRBD1. V shed 7 bases, J shed 6 bases, and the junction held 6 bases outside the gene matches. Germline CDR1 reads SNHLY; CDR2 reads FYNNEI. CDR3 length equals 14 residues. The CDR3 region has the DNA TGTGCCAGCAATCCAACAGGGGTTAATTCACCCCTCCACTTT. Translation gives CASNPTGVNSPLHF.

The V and J genes are TRBV29-1 and TRBJ1-2; D call uncertain. Germline assignment: CDR1 SQVTM and CDR2 ANQGSEA. The CDR3 extends over 9 amino acids. V lost 3 bases and J 6 bases, leaving 2 bases between the germline ends. The CDR3 nucleotides read TGCAGCGTTGATAATGGCTACACCTTC. It encodes CSVDNGYTF. The full variable domain, its missing parts supplied by reference TRBV29-1 and TRBJ1-2, is SAVISQKPSRDICQRGTSLTIQCQVDSQVTMMFWYRQQPGQSLTLIATANQGSEATYESGFVIDKFPISRPNLTFSTLTVSNMSPEDSSIYLCSVDNGYTFGSGTRLTVV.

V and J are TRBV5-6 and TRBJ1-2; 9 bases fit TRBD1. Germline V gene sequence: CDR1 SGHDT, CDR2 YYEEEE. J gave up 7 bases and V 4 bases, and 8 bases lay outside the gene matches. This CDR3 is built from 14 residues. The CDR3 region has the DNA TGTGCCAGCAGCCGGACAGGGGAGTGGGGTGGCTACACCTTC. Its translation: CASSRTGEWGGYTF.

The chain is built from TRBV19 and TRBJ1-6; D gene ambiguous. Germline V gene data show CDR1 as LNHDA and CDR2 as SQIVND (reference sequence). The CDR3 is made up of 12 amino acids. Trimming pared 7 bases from V and 7 bases from J, leaving 8 bases between. In DNA form, the CDR3 reads TGTGCCAGTAATGCGGGAAATTCACCCCTCCACTTT. This encodes CASNAGNSPLHF.

The rearrangement joins TRBV9 to TRBJ2-3; possible D gene TRBD2, 6 bases. Between the trimmed V and J ends, which lost 0 bases and 3 bases, there was a span of 11 bases. From germline, CDR1 is SGDLS and CDR2 YYNGEE. CDR3 length equals 15 residues. The CDR3 nucleotides read TGTGCCAGCAGCGTAGAGACTAGGGGTACAGATACGCAGTATTTT. Its protein is CASSVETRGTDTQYF.

The chain combines TRBV19 with TRBJ1-1; D unclear. CDR1 LNHDA and CDR2 SQIVND come from the germline V gene (reference sequence). The CDR3 loop spans 14 amino acids. With 2 bases removed from V and 5 bases from J, the gap between germline ends came to 12 bases. Here the CDR3 reads CASSIRRSVTEAFF. In DNA form, the CDR3 reads TGTGCCAGTAGTATAAGGAGGTCGGTAACTGAAGCTTTCTTT.

The chain is built from TRBV5-8 and TRBJ1-2; no clear D. Deletions cut 7 bases from V and 6 bases from J, with 10 bases between. Germline V gives CDR1 SGHTS, CDR2 YDEGEE. This CDR3 has 11 amino acids. DNA for the CDR3: TGTGCCAGCGGCTCAATCCATGGCTACACCTTC. This codes for CASGSIHGYTF. The whole variable domain, filled in from reference TRBV5-8 and TRBJ1-2, reads EAGVTQSPTHLIKTRGQQATLRCSPISGHTSVYWYQQALGLGLQFLLWYDEGEERNRGNFPPRFSGRQFPNYSSELNVNALELEDSALYLCASGSIHGYTFGSGTRLTVV.

V is TRBV7-9 and J is TRBJ1-5; 12 nucleotides agree with TRBD1. V lost 5 bases to trimming and J lost 8 bases; unmatched junction nucleotides: 7. CDR1 is SEHNR, CDR2 FQNEAQ, per germline (reference sequence). This CDR3 comprises 15 residues. CDR3 residues: CASSPGTGGGKPQHF. DNA of the CDR3: TGTGCCAGCAGCCCCGGGACAGGGGGCGGGAAGCCCCAGCATTTT.

The rearrangement uses TRBV9 and TRBJ2-7; TRBD1 matches at 9 bases. Germline CDR1 reads SGDLS; CDR2 reads YYNGEE. The CDR3 is 12 residues long. The trim removed 4 bases at V and 6 bases at J, leaving 2 bases unmatched. The CDR3 DNA sequence: TGTGCCAGCAGCAGGACAGGGGCCGAGCAGTACTTC. It translates to CASSRTGAEQYF.

In this sample, this clone turned up a few times. The chain joins TRBV28 to TRBJ1-5; D is unclear. CDR3 length equals 14 residues. The germline CDR1 and CDR2 sequences are MDHEN and SYDVKM. Between the trimmed V and J ends, which lost 3 bases and 0 bases, there was a span of 6 bases. The CDR3 DNA reads TGTGCCAGCAGTTTTGCCAGTAGCAATCAGCCCCAGCATTTT. This codes for CASSFASSNQPQHF.